These 12 T cell receptor beta chains were sequenced from one sample in a study of technical replicates of blood from a few donors. This table comes from immunoSEQ multiplex PCR, and its TCRdb copy is limited to in-frame clones, with some not included. The sample has approximately 70,000 clones; around 90% are singletons. Sequencing was performed on T cells isolated from PBMCs. The receptors derive from a human donor in good health.

CDR3 amino acids: CASSPQQGLDYEQYF. The CDR3 nucleotides read TGTGCCAGTAGTCCCCAACAGGGGTTGGACTACGAGCAGTACTTC. The V gene is TRBV19, the J gene TRBJ2-7; 7 positions match TRBD1. The CDR3 length is 15 residues. Unmatched junction bases numbered 10, after V lost 5 bases and J lost 3 bases. CDR1 and CDR2 from the germline V gene are LNHDA and SQIVND (reference sequence).

The rearrangement joins TRBV25-1 to TRBJ2-1, with 16 bases fitting TRBD2. CDR1 and CDR2 from the germline V gene are MGHDK and SYGVNS. V lost 4 bases and J lost 15; bases outside the gene matches: 9. The CDR3 length is 15 residues. The CDR3 loop is CASSASSGLAGGGFF. The CDR3 region has the DNA TGTGCCAGCAGTGCCTCCTCGGGACTAGCGGGAGGGGGGTTCTTC.

The rearrangement joins TRBV21-1 to TRBJ1-4; the D call TRBD1 from the table was never checked on the DNA. TRBV21-1 is labeled a pseudogene. The CDR3 runs to 16 residues. CDR3 sequence (DNA): TGTGCCAGCAGCAAAGGAGGTACAGGGGAGAATGAAAAACTGTTTTTT. Encoded protein: CASSKGGTGENEKLFF.

V usage is TRBV6-4 and J usage is TRBJ2-5; D gene unclear. Trimming left V 6 bases short and J 9 bases short, with 8 bases between. Germline values: CDR1 MRHNA, CDR2 SNTAGT. The CDR3 is made up of 10 amino acids. As DNA, the CDR3 is TGTGCCAGCAGCCCCCGGTCCCAGTACTTC. Translated, it gives CASSPRSQYF.

CDR3 coding DNA: TGCGCCAGCAGCTTTAGGGGAAACACCGGGGAGCTGTTTTTT. Encoded protein: CASSFRGNTGELFF. This chain connects TRBV5-1 to TRBJ2-2; possible D gene TRBD1, 5 bases. The length of the CDR3 is 14 residues. Trimming took off 2 bases at V and 2 bases at J, with 7 bases between the two ends. The germline V gene encodes CDR1 SGHRS and CDR2 YFSETQ.

Here the CDR3 reads CASRFTGSETQYF. The CDR3 DNA reads as TGTGCCAGCAGATTTACAGGGTCGGAGACCCAGTACTTC. The V gene is TRBV5-8, the J gene TRBJ2-5, with D possibly TRBD1 on 6 matching bases. The CDR3 consists of 13 residues. V dropped 5 bases and J dropped 5 bases, with 13 bases sitting between them. Germline V gene data show CDR1 as SGHTS and CDR2 as YDEGEE.

The J gene is TRBJ2-1, the V gene TRBV4-3; 8 bases match TRBD2. Germline CDR1 LGHNA, CDR2 YSLEER. This CDR3 is built from 15 residues. V dropped 0 bases and J dropped 10; count of bases not matched to a gene: 8. CDR3 region: CASSQDGSGSGEQFF. DNA for the CDR3: TGCGCCAGCAGCCAAGATGGAAGCGGGAGTGGGGAGCAGTTCTTC.

This clone has just one count. The chain employs TRBV7-3 and TRBJ2-7; 8 nucleotides line up with TRBD1. Germline assignment: CDR1 SGHTA and CDR2 FQGTGA. Trimming at V came to 5 bases and at J to 3 bases, leaving 3 bases not matched to a gene. CDR3 length: 13 residues. The CDR3 region is CASSPGTGYEQYF. In DNA, the CDR3 is TGTGCCAGCAGCCCCGGGACAGGCTACGAGCAGTACTTC.

V usage is TRBV28 and J usage is TRBJ1-4; 10 positions agree with TRBD1. CDR1 MDHEN and CDR2 SYDVKM come from the germline V gene. J lost 8 bases, V lost 6 bases, and 9 bases had no gene match. This CDR3 is built from 15 residues. The DNA of the CDR3 is TGTGCCAGCAGCCGAGGGGGACAGGGGCGAGAAAAACTGTTTTTT. Its protein product is CASSRGGQGREKLFF.

V usage is TRBV19 and J usage is TRBJ1-5; weak D call: TRBD1 (5 bases). Germline loops: CDR1 LNHDA, CDR2 SQIVND (reference sequence). This CDR3 comprises 12 residues. V lost 6 bases to trimming and J lost 7 bases, with 10 bases between them. CDR3 DNA: TGTGCCAGTAGGTGGCAGGGCCAGCCCCAGCATTTT. Translated: CASRWQGQPQHF.

The genes are TRBV5-4 and TRBJ2-7, with 7 bases aligning to TRBD1. V shed 4 bases and J 3 bases; nucleotides not matched to a gene: 4. Germline CDR1 SGHNT, CDR2 YYREEE (reference sequence). CDR3 length: 13 amino acids. In DNA form, the CDR3 reads TGTGCCAGCAGCATCGGGACAGACTACGAGCAGTACTTC. Translated, it gives CASSIGTDYEQYF.

This chain uses TRBV6-1 with TRBJ2-2; possibly TRBD2 for D (5 bases). Germline lookup yields CDR1 MNHNS and CDR2 SASEGT. This CDR3 has 14 residues. Trimming pared 2 bases from V and 6 bases from J, leaving 10 bases between. CDR3 bases: TGTGCCAGCAGTGAACCAACTAGGCCCGGGGAGCTGTTTTTT. It yields the protein CASSEPTRPGELFF.